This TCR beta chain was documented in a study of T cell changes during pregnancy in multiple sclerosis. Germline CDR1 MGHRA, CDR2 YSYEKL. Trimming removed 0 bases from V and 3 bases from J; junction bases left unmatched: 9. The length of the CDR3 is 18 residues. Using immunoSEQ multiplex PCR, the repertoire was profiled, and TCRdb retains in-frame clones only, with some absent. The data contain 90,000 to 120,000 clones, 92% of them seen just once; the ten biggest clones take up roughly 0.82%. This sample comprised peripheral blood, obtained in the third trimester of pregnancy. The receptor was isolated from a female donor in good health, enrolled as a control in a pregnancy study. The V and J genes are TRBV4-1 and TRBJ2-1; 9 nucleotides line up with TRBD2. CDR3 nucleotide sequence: TGCGCCAGCAGCCAAGATAACAAGCGGGGGGACCACTACAATGAGCAGTTCTTC. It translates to CASSQDNKRGDHYNEQFF.